This TCR beta chain was sequenced in a study of PD-1 blockade in classical Hodgkin lymphoma. Relapse was seen in all patients after autologous stem cell transplantation, and brentuximab vedotin exposure was variable. Of note for this clone: The antigen is unknown.

Assay: immunoSEQ multiplex PCR; the TCRdb copy retains only in-frame clones and omits some. The repertoire holds about 58,000 clones, with approximately 89% as singletons. Germline V gene data show CDR1 as SGHDT and CDR2 as YYEEEE. The CDR3 length is 14 residues. V gave up 4 bases and J gave up 4 bases, with 14 bases separating them. General study points: There remain no defined causes for the repertoire differences, which possibly reflect disease activity or prior therapy. Exclusion covered patients beginning nivolumab under 1 year post-ASCT. The diversity seen at baseline in complete responders resembled that of newly diagnosed patients. Reported baseline diversity: healthy donors highest, relapsed/refractory patients lowest.

The clonotype originates from a human donor with classical Hodgkin lymphoma. The sequencing used peripheral blood mononuclear cells (PBMCs), collected before the second cycle of nivolumab. The chain is built from TRBV5-6 and TRBJ1-2, with D unclear. Written as DNA, the CDR3 is TGTGCCAGCAGCCCGCCATTGAACCCCTATGGCTACACCTTC. Protein product: CASSPPLNPYGYTF.